The next 3 T cell receptor beta chains were all read from a single sample in a study of blood T cell repertoires in COVID-19. Assay used: immunoSEQ multiplex PCR; TCRdb lists only in-frame clones, some missing. The repertoire holds 300,000 to 400,000 clones, with about 89% as singletons. Sequenced material: PBMCs or T cells enriched from blood (not recorded which). All receptors derive from a man between 60 and 75 years old who had recovered from COVID-19.

The chain links TRBV27 to TRBJ1-2; TRBD1 matches 12 bases. The CDR3 loop spans 17 amino acids. Looked up from germline, CDR1 is MNHEY and CDR2 is SMNVEV (reference sequence). The V gene end was trimmed by 3 bases and the J gene end by 3 bases; junction bases not matched to a gene: 8. The DNA of the CDR3 is TGTGCCAGCAGTTTGGGCCCAGGGACAGGGGGCGACTATGGCTACACCTTC. Translating it yields CASSLGPGTGGDYGYTF.

This clone was seen a single time. The chain carries TRBV6-5 and TRBJ1-1, with 9 bases lining up with TRBD1. The CDR3 runs 15 residues. From germline, CDR1 is MNHEY and CDR2 SVGAGI. The ends lost 6 bases at V and 4 bases at J; junction bases unmatched: 9. DNA for the CDR3: TGTGCCAGCAGCTCCCGGGACAGGGCGGTCACTGAAGCTTTCTTT. Translated, it gives CASSSRDRAVTEAFF.

This chain joins TRBV6-6 and TRBJ2-7; TRBD2 aligns across 9 bases. There are 14 residues in the CDR3. Trimming took 1 base from V and 6 from J; bases not matched to a gene: 4. Germline CDR1 and CDR2: MNHNY and SVGAGI (reference sequence). The CDR3 spells CASSYLAGVGEQYF. The CDR3 DNA reads TGTGCCAGCAGTTACTTAGCGGGAGTGGGCGAGCAGTACTTC.